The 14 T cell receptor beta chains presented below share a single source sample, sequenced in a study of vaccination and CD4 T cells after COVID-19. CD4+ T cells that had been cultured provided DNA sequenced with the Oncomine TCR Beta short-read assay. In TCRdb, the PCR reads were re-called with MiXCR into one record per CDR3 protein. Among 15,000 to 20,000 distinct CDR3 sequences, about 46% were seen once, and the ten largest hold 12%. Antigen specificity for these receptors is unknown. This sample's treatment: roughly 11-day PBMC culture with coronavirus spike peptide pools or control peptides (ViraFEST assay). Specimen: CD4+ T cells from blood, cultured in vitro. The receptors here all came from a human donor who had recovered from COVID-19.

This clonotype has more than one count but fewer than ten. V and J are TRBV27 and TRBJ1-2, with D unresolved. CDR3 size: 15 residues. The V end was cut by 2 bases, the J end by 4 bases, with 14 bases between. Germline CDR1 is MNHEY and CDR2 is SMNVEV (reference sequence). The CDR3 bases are TGTGCCAGCAGTTTAGGGCAGGCGCGGGGCTATGGCTACACCTTC. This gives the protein CASSLGQARGYGYTF.

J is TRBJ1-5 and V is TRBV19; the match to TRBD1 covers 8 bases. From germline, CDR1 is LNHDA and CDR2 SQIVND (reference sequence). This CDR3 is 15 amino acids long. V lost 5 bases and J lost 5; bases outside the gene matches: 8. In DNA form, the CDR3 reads TGTGCCAGTAGTGGCTTGGACAGGGTGGATCAGCCCCAGCATTTT. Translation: CASSGLDRVDQPQHF.

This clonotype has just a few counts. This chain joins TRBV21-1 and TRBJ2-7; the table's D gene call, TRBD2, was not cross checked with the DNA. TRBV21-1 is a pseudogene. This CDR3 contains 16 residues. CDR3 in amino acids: CASSKGRAGDIYEQYF. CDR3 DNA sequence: TGTGCCAGCAGCAAAGGAAGAGCGGGAGATATCTACGAGCAGTACTTC.

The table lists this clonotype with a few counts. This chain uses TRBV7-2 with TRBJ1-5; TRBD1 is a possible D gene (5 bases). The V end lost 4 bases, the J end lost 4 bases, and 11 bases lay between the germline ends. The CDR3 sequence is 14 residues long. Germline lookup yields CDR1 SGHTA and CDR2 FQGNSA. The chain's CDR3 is CASSSQGLNQPQHF. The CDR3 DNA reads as TGTGCCAGCAGCTCGCAGGGTTTGAATCAGCCCCAGCATTTT.

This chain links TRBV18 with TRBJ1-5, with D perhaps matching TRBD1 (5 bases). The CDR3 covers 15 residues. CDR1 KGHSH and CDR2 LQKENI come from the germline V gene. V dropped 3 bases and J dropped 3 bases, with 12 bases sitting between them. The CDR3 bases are TGTGCCAGCTCACCCTCGGGGGGGGTCAATCAGCCCCAGCATTTT. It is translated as CASSPSGGVNQPQHF.

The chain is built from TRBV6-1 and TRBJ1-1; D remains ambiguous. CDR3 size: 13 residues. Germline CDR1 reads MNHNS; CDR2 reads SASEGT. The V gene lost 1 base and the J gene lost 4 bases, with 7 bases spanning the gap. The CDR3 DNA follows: TGTGCCAGCAGTGAAGACAGAGCCACTGAAGCTTTCTTT. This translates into CASSEDRATEAFF.

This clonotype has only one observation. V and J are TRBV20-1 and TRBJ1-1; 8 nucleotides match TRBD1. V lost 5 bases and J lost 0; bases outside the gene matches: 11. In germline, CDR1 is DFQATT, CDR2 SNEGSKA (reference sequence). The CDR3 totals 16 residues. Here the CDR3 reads CSARTGRMVMNTEAFF. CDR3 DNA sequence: TGCAGTGCTCGGACAGGGAGGATGGTCATGAACACTGAAGCTTTCTTT.

CDR3 nucleotides: TGTGCCAGCAGCTTTGGGCACAGGGATAACTATGGCTACACCTTC. Its protein product is CASSFGHRDNYGYTF. The chain couples TRBV7-9 to TRBJ1-2; the D gene is possibly TRBD1 (6 bases). CDR3 length: 15 amino acids. Looked up from germline, CDR1 is SEHNR and CDR2 is FQNEAQ (reference sequence). The V end was cut by 3 bases, the J end by 1 base, with 12 bases between.

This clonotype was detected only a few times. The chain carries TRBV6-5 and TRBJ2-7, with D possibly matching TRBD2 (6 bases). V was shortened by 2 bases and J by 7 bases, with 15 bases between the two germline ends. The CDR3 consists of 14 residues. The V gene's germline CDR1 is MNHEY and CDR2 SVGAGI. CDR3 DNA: TGTGCCAGCAGTTACCCCACACCGGGGAGGGAGCAGTACTTC. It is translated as CASSYPTPGREQYF.

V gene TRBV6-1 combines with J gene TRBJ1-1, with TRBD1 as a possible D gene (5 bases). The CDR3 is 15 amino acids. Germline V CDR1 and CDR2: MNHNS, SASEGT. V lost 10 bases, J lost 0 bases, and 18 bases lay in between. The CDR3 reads CAISPGASMNTEAFF. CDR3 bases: TGTGCCATTAGCCCCGGGGCTAGCATGAACACTGAAGCTTTCTTT.

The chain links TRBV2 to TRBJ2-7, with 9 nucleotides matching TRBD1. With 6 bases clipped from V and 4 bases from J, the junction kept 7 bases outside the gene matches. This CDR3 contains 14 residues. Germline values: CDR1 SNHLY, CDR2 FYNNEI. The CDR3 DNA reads TGTGCCAGCAGGGGGGGACAGGGCGGGTACGAGCAGTACTTC. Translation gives CASRGGQGGYEQYF.

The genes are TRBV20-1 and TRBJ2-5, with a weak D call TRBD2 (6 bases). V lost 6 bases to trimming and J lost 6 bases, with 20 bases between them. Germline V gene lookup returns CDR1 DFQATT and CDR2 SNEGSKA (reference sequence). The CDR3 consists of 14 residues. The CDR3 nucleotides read TGCAGTGCGACAGAGGAGGGGCGGGTTAAGACCCAGTACTTC. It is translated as CSATEEGRVKTQYF.

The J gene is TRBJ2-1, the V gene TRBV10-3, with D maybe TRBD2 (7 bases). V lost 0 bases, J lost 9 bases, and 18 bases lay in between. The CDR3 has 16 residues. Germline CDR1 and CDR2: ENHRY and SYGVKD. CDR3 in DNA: TGTGCCATCAGTGAGTCTGGACTAGGGGGTGTGGGTGAGCAGTTCTTC. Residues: CAISESGLGGVGEQFF.

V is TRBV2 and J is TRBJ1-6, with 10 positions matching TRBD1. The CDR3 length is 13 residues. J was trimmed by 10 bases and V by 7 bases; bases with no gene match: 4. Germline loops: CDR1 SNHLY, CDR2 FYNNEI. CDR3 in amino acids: CASKGQGESPLHF. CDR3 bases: TGTGCCAGCAAAGGACAGGGGGAGTCACCCCTCCACTTT. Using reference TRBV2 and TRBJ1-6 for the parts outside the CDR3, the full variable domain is EPEVTQTPSHQVTQMGQEVILRCVPISNHLYFYWYRQILGQKVEFLVSFYNNEISEKSEIFDDQFSVERPDGSNFTLKIRSTKLEDSAMYFCASKGQGESPLHFGNGTRLTVT.